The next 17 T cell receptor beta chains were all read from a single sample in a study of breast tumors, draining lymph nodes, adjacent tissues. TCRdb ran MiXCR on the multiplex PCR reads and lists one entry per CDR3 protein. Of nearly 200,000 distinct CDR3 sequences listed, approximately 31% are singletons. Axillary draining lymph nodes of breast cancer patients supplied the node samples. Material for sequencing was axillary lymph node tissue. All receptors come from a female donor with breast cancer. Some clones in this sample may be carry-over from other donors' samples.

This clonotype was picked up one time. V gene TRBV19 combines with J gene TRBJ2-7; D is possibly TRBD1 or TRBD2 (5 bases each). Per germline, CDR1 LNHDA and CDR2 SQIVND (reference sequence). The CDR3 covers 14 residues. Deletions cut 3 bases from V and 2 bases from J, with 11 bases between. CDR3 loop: CASSIGTSPYEQYF. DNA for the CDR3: TGTGCCAGTAGTATCGGGACGAGCCCCTACGAGCAGTACTTC.

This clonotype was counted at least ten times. CDR3 in DNA: TGTGCCAGCTCACCACCGTCGGCGAATGAGCAGTTCTTC. Translating it yields CASSPPSANEQFF. This chain connects TRBV18 to TRBJ2-1; D is undetermined. Deletions cut 0 bases from V and 7 bases from J, with 7 bases between. This CDR3 is 13 amino acids long. The germline V gene encodes CDR1 KGHSH and CDR2 LQKENI. Looking up the rest from reference TRBV18 and TRBJ2-1 gives the full variable domain: NAGVMQNPRHLVRRRGQEARLRCSPMKGHSHVYWYRQLPEEGLKFMVYLQKENIIDESGMPKERFSAEFPKEGPSILRIQQVVRGDSAAYFCASSPPSANEQFFGPGTRLTVL.

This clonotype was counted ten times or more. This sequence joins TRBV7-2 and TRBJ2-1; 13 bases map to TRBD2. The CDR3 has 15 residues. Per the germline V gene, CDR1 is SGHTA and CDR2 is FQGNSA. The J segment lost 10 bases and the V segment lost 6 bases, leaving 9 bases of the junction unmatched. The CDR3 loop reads CASSSLAGGPYEQFF. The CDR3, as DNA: TGTGCCAGCAGTTCACTAGCGGGGGGGCCGTACGAGCAGTTCTTC.

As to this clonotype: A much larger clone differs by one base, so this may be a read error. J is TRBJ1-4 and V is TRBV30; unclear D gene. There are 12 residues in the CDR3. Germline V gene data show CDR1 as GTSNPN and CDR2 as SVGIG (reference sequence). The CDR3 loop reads CAGSRPAEKLFF. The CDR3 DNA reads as TGTGCCGGGAGTCGGCCCGCTGAAAAACTGTTTTTT.

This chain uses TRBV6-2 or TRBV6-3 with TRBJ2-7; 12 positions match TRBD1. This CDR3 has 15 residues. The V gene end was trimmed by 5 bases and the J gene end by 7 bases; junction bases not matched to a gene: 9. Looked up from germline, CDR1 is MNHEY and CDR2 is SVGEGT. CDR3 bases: TGTGCCAGCAGTCACGGGGACAGGGGGCCGGATGAGCAGTACTTC. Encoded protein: CASSHGDRGPDEQYF.

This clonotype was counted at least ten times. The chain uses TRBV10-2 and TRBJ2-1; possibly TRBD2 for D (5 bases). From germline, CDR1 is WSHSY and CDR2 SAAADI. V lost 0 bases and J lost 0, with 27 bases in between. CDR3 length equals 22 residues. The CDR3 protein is CASSESTPSSISYLSSYNEQFF. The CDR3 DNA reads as TGCGCCAGCAGTGAGTCGACCCCTAGCTCCATTTCCTATTTGAGCTCCTACAATGAGCAGTTCTTC.

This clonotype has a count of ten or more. The CDR3 sequence: CASSYGVAGNTIYF. The CDR3 coding sequence is TGTGCCAGCAGTTACGGTGTGGCTGGAAACACCATATATTTT. The chain employs TRBV6-5 and TRBJ1-3; D is unclear. Per the germline V gene, CDR1 is MNHEY and CDR2 is SVGAGI. Trimming shortened V by 2 bases and J by 2 bases, and 7 bases separated the two germline ends. The CDR3 has 14 amino acids.

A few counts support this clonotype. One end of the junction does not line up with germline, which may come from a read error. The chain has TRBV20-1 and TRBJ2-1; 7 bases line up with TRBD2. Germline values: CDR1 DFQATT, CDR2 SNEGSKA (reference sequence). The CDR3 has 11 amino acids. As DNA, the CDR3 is TGCAGTGCTCCCAGCGGGGCTGAGCAGTCCTTC. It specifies CSAPSGAEQSF.

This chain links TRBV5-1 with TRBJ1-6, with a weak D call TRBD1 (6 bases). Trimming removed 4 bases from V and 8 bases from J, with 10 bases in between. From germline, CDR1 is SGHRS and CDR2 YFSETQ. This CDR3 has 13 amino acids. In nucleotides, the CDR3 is TGCGCCAGCAGCGGCGAGGGGGATTCACCCCTCCACTTT. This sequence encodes CASSGEGDSPLHF.

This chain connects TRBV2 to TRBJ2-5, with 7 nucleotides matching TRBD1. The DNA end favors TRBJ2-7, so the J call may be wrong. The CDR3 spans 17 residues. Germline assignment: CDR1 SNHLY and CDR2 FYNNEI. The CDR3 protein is CASSASALRGQTYEQYF. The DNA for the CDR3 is TGTGCCAGCAGTGCTAGTGCGTTAAGGGGACAGACCTACGAGCAGTACTTC.

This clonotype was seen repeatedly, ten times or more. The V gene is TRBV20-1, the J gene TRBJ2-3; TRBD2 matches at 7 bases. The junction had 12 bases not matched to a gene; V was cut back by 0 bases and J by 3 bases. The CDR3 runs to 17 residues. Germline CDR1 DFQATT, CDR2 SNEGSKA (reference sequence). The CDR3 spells CSARDASGEGGTDTQYF. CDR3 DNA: TGCAGTGCTAGAGATGCTTCGGGGGAGGGTGGTACAGATACGCAGTATTTT.

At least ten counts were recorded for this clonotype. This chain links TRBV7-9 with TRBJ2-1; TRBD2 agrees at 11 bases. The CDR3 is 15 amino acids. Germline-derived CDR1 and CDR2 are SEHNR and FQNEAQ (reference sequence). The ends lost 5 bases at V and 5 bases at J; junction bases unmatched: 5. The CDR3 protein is CASSRPGLADNEQFF. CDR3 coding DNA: TGTGCCAGCAGCCGACCGGGACTAGCGGACAATGAGCAGTTCTTC. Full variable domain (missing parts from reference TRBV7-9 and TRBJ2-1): DTGVSQNPRHKITKRGQNVTFRCDPISEHNRLYWYRQTLGQGPEFLTYFQNEAQLEKSRLLSDRFSAERPKGSFSTLEIQRTEQGDSAMYLCASSRPGLADNEQFFGPGTRLTVL.

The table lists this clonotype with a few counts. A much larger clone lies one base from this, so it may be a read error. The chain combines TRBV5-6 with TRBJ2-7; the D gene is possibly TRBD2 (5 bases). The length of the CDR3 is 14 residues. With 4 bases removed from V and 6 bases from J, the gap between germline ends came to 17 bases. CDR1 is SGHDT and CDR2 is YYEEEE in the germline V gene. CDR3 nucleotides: TGTGCCAGCAGCACCCGGGGAGCGTGGTTCGAGCAGTACTTC. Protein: CASSTRGAWFEQYF.

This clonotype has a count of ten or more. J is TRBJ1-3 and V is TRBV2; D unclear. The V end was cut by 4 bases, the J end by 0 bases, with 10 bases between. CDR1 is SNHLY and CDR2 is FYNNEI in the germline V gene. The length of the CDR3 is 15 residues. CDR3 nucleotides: TGTGCCAGCAGTGCATCGCCAGACTCTGGAAACACCATATATTTT. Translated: CASSASPDSGNTIYF.

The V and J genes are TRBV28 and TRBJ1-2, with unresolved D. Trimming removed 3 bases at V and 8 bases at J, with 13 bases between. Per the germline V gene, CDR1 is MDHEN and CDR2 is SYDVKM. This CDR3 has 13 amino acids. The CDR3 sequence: CASSLPGIGGYTF. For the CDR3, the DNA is TGTGCCAGCAGTTTGCCCGGGATCGGCGGCTACACCTTC.

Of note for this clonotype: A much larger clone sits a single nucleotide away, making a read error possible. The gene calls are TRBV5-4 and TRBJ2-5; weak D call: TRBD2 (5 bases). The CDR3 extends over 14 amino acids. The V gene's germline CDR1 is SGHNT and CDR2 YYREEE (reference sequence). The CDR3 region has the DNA TGTGGCAGCAGCCCCGGGATCCGACAAGAGACCCAGTACTTC. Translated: CGSSPGIRQETQYF.

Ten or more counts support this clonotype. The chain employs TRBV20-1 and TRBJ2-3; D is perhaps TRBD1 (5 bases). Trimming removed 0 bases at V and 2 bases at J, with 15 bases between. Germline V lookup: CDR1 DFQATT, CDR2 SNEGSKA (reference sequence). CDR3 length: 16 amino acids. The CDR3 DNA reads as TGCAGTGCTAGAGATTTTAGAGAAGGGGACACAGATACGCAGTATTTT. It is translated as CSARDFREGDTDTQYF.